One and the same sample provided the 24 T cell receptor beta chains below, sequenced in a study of blood T cell repertoires in COVID-19. Clones were read by immunoSEQ multiplex PCR, and TCRdb kept only the in-frame ones, dropping some. The sample carries 200,000 or so clones, approximately 88% recorded once. Sequenced: PBMCs or T cells enriched from blood (not recorded which). All receptors come from a woman aged 40-49 years with acute COVID-19.

The chain employs TRBV7-2 and TRBJ2-5; TRBD1 matches 11 bases. This CDR3 spans 14 amino acids. Germline trimming cut 6 bases from V and 5 bases from J; bases unmatched to any gene: 5. Germline-derived CDR1 and CDR2 are SGHTA and FQGNSA. The CDR3 sequence is CASRRTGGRETQYF. The CDR3 DNA sequence: TGTGCCAGCAGGCGGACAGGGGGCAGGGAGACCCAGTACTTC.

The chain employs TRBV11-2 and TRBJ2-7, with a tentative D call TRBD1 (5 bases). Germline CDR1 is SGHAT and CDR2 is FQNNGV. CDR3 length: 14 residues. The V gene lost 4 bases and the J gene lost 1 base, with 11 bases spanning the gap. As DNA, the CDR3 is TGTGCCAGCAGCTCGGCCAGGGAATCCTACGAGCAGTACTTC. This sequence encodes CASSSARESYEQYF.

The gene calls are TRBV13 and TRBJ2-1; 10 nucleotides align to TRBD2. The CDR3 is made up of 15 amino acids. In germline, CDR1 is PRHDT, CDR2 FYEKMQ (reference sequence). V dropped 2 bases and J dropped 3; count of bases not matched to a gene: 1. The CDR3 here is CASSLLAGDYNEQFF. The CDR3 DNA sequence: TGTGCCAGCAGCTTACTAGCGGGAGACTACAATGAGCAGTTCTTC.

The chain joins TRBV14 to TRBJ2-1; TRBD2 matches 9 bases. V lost 2 bases to trimming and J lost 10 bases; unmatched junction nucleotides: 9. The V gene's germline CDR1 is SGHDN and CDR2 FVKESK. This CDR3 spans 15 amino acids. The CDR3, as DNA: TGTGCCAGCAGCCAAAGCTCTAGCGGGATAAGGGAGCAGTTCTTC. Its protein product is CASSQSSSGIREQFF.

V gene TRBV7-9 combines with J gene TRBJ1-4; 8 bases line up with TRBD1. This CDR3 has 14 residues. V shed 5 bases and J 7 bases; nucleotides not matched to a gene: 6. Germline loops: CDR1 SEHNR, CDR2 FQNEAQ (reference sequence). The CDR3, as DNA: TGTGCCAGCAGCCCGGACAGGGCGCGTGAAAAACTGTTTTTT. Translation: CASSPDRAREKLFF.

The sample holds one count of this clone. V usage is TRBV5-1 and J usage is TRBJ2-1; 8 bases are shared with TRBD2. V gave up 0 bases and J gave up 0 bases; unmatched junction bases: 2. The CDR3 runs 16 residues. The germline V gene has CDR1 SGHRS and CDR2 YFSETQ. CDR3: CASSLGAGGSYNEQFF. CDR3 nucleotide sequence: TGCGCCAGCAGCTTGGGTGCGGGAGGCTCCTACAATGAGCAGTTCTTC.

This clone was observed once. The chain is built from TRBV6-5 and TRBJ1-1; 7 bases agree with TRBD1. The germline V gene has CDR1 MNHEY and CDR2 SVGAGI. The CDR3 consists of 12 residues. The J segment lost 7 bases and the V segment lost 5 bases, leaving 4 bases of the junction unmatched. DNA of the CDR3: TGTGCCAGCAGTCCCCGGGACAGTGAAGCTTTCTTT. Translating it yields CASSPRDSEAFF.

The chain joins TRBV19 to TRBJ1-2; a possible D gene is TRBD1 (5 bases). CDR1 is LNHDA, CDR2 SQIVND, per germline (reference sequence). V lost 8 bases and J 0 bases, leaving 16 bases between the germline ends. This CDR3 is 15 amino acids long. CDR3: CASLAGQQTNYGYTF. CDR3 coding DNA: TGTGCCAGTCTCGCGGGGCAGCAGACTAACTATGGCTACACCTTC.

The chain is built from TRBV4-3 and TRBJ2-7; TRBD2 matches 7 bases. After removal of 0 bases from V and 4 bases from J, the junction contained 15 bases not matched to a gene. The CDR3 contains 18 residues. Per the germline V gene, CDR1 is LGHNA and CDR2 is YSLEER. Here the CDR3 DNA reads TGCGCCAGCAGCCAAGATTCGGAAAACCTCGGGGGGAGGTACGAGCAGTACTTC. Translation: CASSQDSENLGGRYEQYF.

J is TRBJ1-1 and V is TRBV10-1; no clear D gene. Germline-derived CDR1 and CDR2 are WNHNN and SYGVQD (reference sequence). CDR3 length equals 13 residues. Trimming took 2 bases from V and 8 from J, leaving 12 bases between them. In DNA, the CDR3 is TGCGCCAGCAGTGAGAGATTGACACAAGAAGCTTTCTTT. Encoded protein: CASSERLTQEAFF.

The chain joins TRBV7-2 to TRBJ2-7; 9 nucleotides line up with TRBD2. Looked up from germline, CDR1 is SGHTA and CDR2 is FQGNSA. The ends lost 2 bases at V and 5 bases at J; junction bases unmatched: 1. This CDR3 spans 13 amino acids. CDR3 residues: CASSLSGRNEQYV. CDR3 nucleotide sequence: TGTGCCAGCAGCTTAAGCGGGAGGAACGAGCAGTACGTC.

This chain uses TRBV11-3 with TRBJ1-2; TRBD1 is a possible D gene (5 bases). Germline values: CDR1 SGHNT, CDR2 YENEEA. V was trimmed by 2 bases and J by 4 bases, leaving 8 bases between them. The CDR3 runs 13 residues. This CDR3 reads CASSLKGPYGYTF. CDR3 nucleotide sequence: TGTGCCAGCAGCTTAAAGGGGCCCTATGGCTACACCTTC. Looking up the rest from reference TRBV11-3 and TRBJ1-2 gives the full variable domain: EAGVVQSPRYKIIEKKQPVAFWCNPISGHNTLYWYLQNLGQGPELLIRYENEEAVDDSQLPKDRFSAERLKGVDSTLKIQPAELGDSAVYLCASSLKGPYGYTFGSGTRLTVV.

This clone was counted ten times or more. The chain uses TRBV15 and TRBJ2-3; D call uncertain. The V end lost 0 bases, the J end lost 4 bases, and 8 bases lay between the germline ends. CDR1 is LNHNV and CDR2 is YYDKDF in the germline V gene (reference sequence). The CDR3 covers 14 residues. The CDR3: CATSRDRVADTQYF. The CDR3 DNA reads TGTGCCACCAGCAGAGATCGGGTAGCAGATACGCAGTATTTT.

The chain recombines TRBV10-1 with TRBJ1-1; 7 nucleotides line up with TRBD1. V lost 10 bases and J lost 7; bases outside the gene matches: 9. The CDR3 contains 12 residues. Germline V gene lookup returns CDR1 WNHNN and CDR2 SYGVQD (reference sequence). CDR3 region: CANKTGRDEAFF. CDR3 DNA: TGCGCCAACAAGACAGGGCGGGATGAAGCTTTCTTT.

This chain uses TRBV6-2 or TRBV6-3 with TRBJ1-2; a weak D match, TRBD1 (6 bases). Trimming removed 3 bases at V and 7 bases at J, with 12 bases between. From germline, CDR1 is MNHEY and CDR2 SVGEGT. The CDR3 extends over 13 amino acids. The CDR3 loop reads CASSYARGSGYTF. The CDR3 DNA reads as TGTGCCAGCAGTTATGCCAGGGGATCTGGCTACACCTTC.

V gene TRBV4-2 combines with J gene TRBJ2-1, with 15 nucleotides matching TRBD2. The V gene end was trimmed by 4 bases and the J gene end by 6 bases; junction bases not matched to a gene: 10. The V gene's germline CDR1 is LGHNA and CDR2 YNFKEQ. This CDR3 is 18 amino acids long. DNA for the CDR3: TGTGCCAGCAGCCCATATCCCGGACTAGCGGGGGGGCTCAATGAGCAGTTCTTC. Its protein product is CASSPYPGLAGGLNEQFF.

This rearrangement joins TRBV7-8 to TRBJ2-1; 8 nucleotides line up with TRBD2. CDR1 is SGHVS, CDR2 FQNEAQ, per germline. This CDR3 is 14 amino acids long. With V trimmed by 8 bases and J by 2 bases, 5 bases remained unmatched. The CDR3: CASDPGLAYNEQFF. The CDR3 DNA is TGTGCCAGCGACCCGGGACTAGCCTACAATGAGCAGTTCTTC.

V usage is TRBV28 and J usage is TRBJ1-1; D gene ambiguous. This CDR3 spans 14 amino acids. Trimming stripped 1 base from V and 11 bases from J, with 17 bases between. CDR1 and CDR2 (germline): MDHEN, SYDVKM. The CDR3 DNA sequence: TGTGCCAGCAGTTTATTCCACAGATCCGGTGGGGCTTTCTTT. This codes for CASSLFHRSGGAFF.

The J gene is TRBJ2-1, the V gene TRBV5-1; 9 positions match TRBD2. J was trimmed by 4 bases and V by 4 bases; bases with no gene match: 6. Germline CDR1 and CDR2: SGHRS and YFSETQ. The CDR3 contains 15 residues. For the CDR3, the DNA is TGCGCCAGCAGCAAACTAGCGGGTGAATACAATGAGCAGTTCTTC. It codes for CASSKLAGEYNEQFF. The full variable domain, rest sourced from reference TRBV5-1 and TRBJ2-1, is KAGVTQTPRYLIKTRGQQVTLSCSPISGHRSVSWYQQTPGQGLQFLFEYFSETQRNKGNFPGRFSGRQFSNSRSEMNVSTLELGDSALYLCASSKLAGEYNEQFFGPGTRLTVL.

V gene TRBV28 combines with J gene TRBJ2-3, with 11 bases that match TRBD2. CDR1 is MDHEN and CDR2 is SYDVKM in the germline V gene. This CDR3 has 16 residues. V lost 4 bases and J lost 6; bases outside the gene matches: 9. CDR3 residues: CASSSLAGGPLDTQYF. The CDR3 DNA is TGTGCCAGCAGTTCCTTAGCGGGGGGGCCTTTGGATACGCAGTATTTT. Full variable domain (rest looked up from reference TRBV28 and TRBJ2-3): DVKVTQSSRYLVKRTGEKVFLECVQDMDHENMFWYRQDPGLGLRLIYFSYDVKMKEKGDIPEGYSVSREKKERFSLILESASTNQTSMYLCASSSLAGGPLDTQYFGPGTRLTVL.

The chain is built from TRBV4-3 and TRBJ1-3; D perhaps matches TRBD1 (5 bases). CDR1 and CDR2 (germline): LGHNA, YSLEER. The V end was cut by 1 base, the J end by 0 bases, with 7 bases between. The CDR3 contains 15 residues. The CDR3 is CASSQVDSSGNTIYF. The CDR3 region has the DNA TGCGCCAGCAGCCAAGTTGACAGCTCTGGAAACACCATATATTTT.

This chain links TRBV27 with TRBJ2-3, with D possibly being TRBD2 (6 bases). CDR3 length equals 15 residues. The ends were cut back, 6 bases at V and 0 bases at J, with 13 bases in the middle. Germline V CDR1 and CDR2: MNHEY, SMNVEV (reference sequence). CDR3 DNA sequence: TGTGCCAGCAGGACGGGACTCTCTAGCACAGATACGCAGTATTTT. Residues: CASRTGLSSTDTQYF.

The J gene is TRBJ2-3, the V gene TRBV10-3, with TRBD2 matching 14 bases. This CDR3 is built from 17 residues. Germline-derived CDR1 and CDR2 are ENHRY and SYGVKD. The J segment lost 0 bases and the V segment lost 6 bases, leaving 5 bases of the junction unmatched. Here the CDR3 reads CAISPGLAGASTDTQYF. For the CDR3, the DNA is TGTGCCATCAGCCCGGGACTAGCGGGAGCAAGCACAGATACGCAGTATTTT.

The chain has TRBV24-1 and TRBJ2-1; a possible D gene is TRBD2 (6 bases). The CDR3 is made up of 15 amino acids. The germline V gene encodes CDR1 KGHDR and CDR2 SFDVKD. V lost 4 bases and J lost 5, with 14 bases in between. CDR3 sequence (DNA): TGTGCCACCAGTGACCGTGGGACTGGAAACAATGAGCAGTTCTTC. Its protein product is CATSDRGTGNNEQFF.